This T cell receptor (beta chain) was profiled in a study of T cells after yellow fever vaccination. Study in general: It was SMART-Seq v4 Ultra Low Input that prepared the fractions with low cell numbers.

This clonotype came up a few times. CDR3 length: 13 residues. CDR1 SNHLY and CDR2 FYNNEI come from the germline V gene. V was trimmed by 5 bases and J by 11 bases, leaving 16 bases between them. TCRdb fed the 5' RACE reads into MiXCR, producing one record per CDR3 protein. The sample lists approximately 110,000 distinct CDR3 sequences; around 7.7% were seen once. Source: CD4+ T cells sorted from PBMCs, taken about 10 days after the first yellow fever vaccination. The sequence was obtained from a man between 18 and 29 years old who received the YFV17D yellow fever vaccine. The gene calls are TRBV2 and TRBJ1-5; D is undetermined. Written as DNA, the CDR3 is TGTGCCAGCAGTCCCGGCCAGTATCGGGCCCAGCATTTT. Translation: CASSPGQYRAQHF.